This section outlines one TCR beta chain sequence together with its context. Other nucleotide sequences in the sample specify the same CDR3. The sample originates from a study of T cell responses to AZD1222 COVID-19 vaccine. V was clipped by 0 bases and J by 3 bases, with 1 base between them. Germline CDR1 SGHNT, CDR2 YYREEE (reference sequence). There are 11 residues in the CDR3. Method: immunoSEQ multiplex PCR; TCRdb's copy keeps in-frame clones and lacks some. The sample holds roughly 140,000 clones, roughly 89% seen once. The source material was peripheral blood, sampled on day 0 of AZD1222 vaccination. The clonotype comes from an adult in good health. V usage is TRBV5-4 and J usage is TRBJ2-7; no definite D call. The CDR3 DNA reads TGTGCCAGCAGCTTGGGCTACGAGCAGTACTTC. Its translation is CASSLGYEQYF. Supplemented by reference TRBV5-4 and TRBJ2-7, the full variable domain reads ETGVTQSPTHLIKTRGQQVTLRCSSQSGHNTVSWYQQALGQGPQFIFQYYREEENGRGNFPPRFSGLQFPNYSSELNVNALELDDSALYLCASSLGYEQYFGPGTRLTVT.